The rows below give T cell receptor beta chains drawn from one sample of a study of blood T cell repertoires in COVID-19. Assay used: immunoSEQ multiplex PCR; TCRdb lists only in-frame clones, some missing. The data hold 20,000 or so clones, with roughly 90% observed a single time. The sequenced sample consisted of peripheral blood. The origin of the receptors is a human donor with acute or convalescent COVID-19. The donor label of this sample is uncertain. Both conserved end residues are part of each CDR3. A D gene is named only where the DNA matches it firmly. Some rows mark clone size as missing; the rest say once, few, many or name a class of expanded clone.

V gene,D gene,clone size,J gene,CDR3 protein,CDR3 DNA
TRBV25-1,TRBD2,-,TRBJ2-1,CASSDLRLAGDNEQFF,TGTGCCAGCAGTGATCTCCGGCTAGCGGGGGACAATGAGCAGTTCTTC
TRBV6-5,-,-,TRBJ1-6,CASTRAYNSPLHF,TGTGCCAGCACACGGGCCTATAATTCACCCCTCCACTTT
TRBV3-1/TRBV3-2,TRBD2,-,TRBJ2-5,CASSQVVLAGLQETQYF,TGTGCCAGCAGCCAAGTGGTCCTAGCGGGACTACAAGAGACCCAGTACTTC
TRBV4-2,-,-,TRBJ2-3,CASSQDPLPHEPYELTDTQYF,TGTGCCAGCAGCCAAGATCCGCTTCCTCACGAGCCCTATGAGCTAACAGATACGCAGTATTTT
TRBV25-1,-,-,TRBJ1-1,CASSAGLITEAFF,TGTGCCAGCAGTGCAGGACTGATTACTGAAGCTTTCTTT
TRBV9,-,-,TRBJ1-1,CASSVAGSGMNTEAFF,TGTGCCAGCAGCGTAGCTGGCTCAGGAATGAACACTGAAGCTTTCTTT
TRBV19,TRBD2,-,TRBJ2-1,CAGRPHTSGGYNEQFF,TGTGCCGGTAGGCCCCACACTAGCGGGGGTTACAATGAGCAGTTCTTC
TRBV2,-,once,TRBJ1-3,CASTRGTSSGNTIYF,TGTGCCAGCACCCGAGGGACAAGCTCTGGAAACACCATATATTTT
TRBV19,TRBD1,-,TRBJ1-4,CASSILRTGTEKLFF,TGTGCCAGTAGTATTCTCAGGACAGGGACTGAAAAACTGTTTTTT
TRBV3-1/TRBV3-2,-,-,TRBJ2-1,CASSQVRGLLNEQFF,TGTGCCAGCAGCCAAGTAAGAGGGCTGCTCAATGAGCAGTTCTTC
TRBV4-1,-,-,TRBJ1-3,CASSQDSQGSGNTIYF,TGCGCCAGCAGCCAAGATTCACAGGGCTCTGGAAACACCATATATTTT
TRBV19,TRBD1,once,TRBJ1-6,CASSMTGDSPLHF,TGTGCCAGTAGTATGACAGGGGATTCACCCCTCCACTTT
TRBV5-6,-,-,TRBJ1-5,CASSKTGYSNQPQHF,TGTGCCAGCAGCAAGACAGGTTATAGCAATCAGCCCCAGCATTTT
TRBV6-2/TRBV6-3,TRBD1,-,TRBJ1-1,CASSILRDSTEAFF,TGTGCCAGCAGTATACTCCGGGACAGCACTGAAGCTTTCTTT
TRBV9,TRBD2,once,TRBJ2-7,CASSVGGSGGPYEQYF,TGTGCCAGCAGCGTAGGGGGTAGCGGGGGACCCTACGAGCAGTACTTC
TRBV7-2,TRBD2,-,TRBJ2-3,CASSAGLAVGTDTQYF,TGTGCCAGCAGCGCGGGACTAGCGGTGGGCACAGATACGCAGTATTTT
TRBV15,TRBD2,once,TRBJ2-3,CATSTLAGATDTQYF,TGTGCCACCAGCACACTAGCGGGGGCAACAGATACGCAGTATTTT
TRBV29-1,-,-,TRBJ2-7,CSVDLGAVEQYF,TGCAGCGTTGATTTAGGGGCAGTCGAGCAGTACTTC
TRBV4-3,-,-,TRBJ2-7,CASSQLPRGEQYF,TGCGCCAGCAGCCAACTTCCCAGGGGCGAGCAGTACTTC
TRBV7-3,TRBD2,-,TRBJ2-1,CASSFSGSGYNEQFF,TGTGCCAGCAGCTTTAGCGGGAGTGGTTACAATGAGCAGTTCTTC
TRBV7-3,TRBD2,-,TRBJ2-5,CASSPGSGGRETQYF,TGTGCCAGCAGCCCCGGATCGGGAGGCCGCGAGACCCAGTACTTC
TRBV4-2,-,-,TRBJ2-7,CASSQDRSVAGGAYEQYF,TGTGCCAGCAGCCAAGATCGGAGCGTGGCGGGTGGGGCCTACGAGCAGTACTTC
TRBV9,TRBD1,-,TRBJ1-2,CASSAGQGIGYTF,TGTGCCAGCAGCGCGGGACAGGGGATTGGCTACACCTTC
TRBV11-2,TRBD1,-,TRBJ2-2,CASSLGVGQGNTGELFF,TGTGCCAGCAGCTTAGGGGTGGGACAGGGGAACACCGGGGAGCTGTTTTTT
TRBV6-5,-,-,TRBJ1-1,CASCPGQVNTEAFF,TGTGCCAGCTGTCCGGGACAAGTTAACACTGAAGCTTTCTTT
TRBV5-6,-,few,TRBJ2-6,CASSLGGPGANVLTF,TGTGCCAGCAGCTTGGGGGGGCCTGGGGCCAACGTCCTGACTTTC
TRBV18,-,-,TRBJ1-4,CASSPTEEKLFF,TGTGCCAGCTCACCAACAGAAGAAAAACTGTTTTTT
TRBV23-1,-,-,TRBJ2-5,CASSQSRWAPVYETQYF,TGCGCCAGCAGTCAAAGTCGGTGGGCACCAGTTTACGAGACCCAGTACTTC
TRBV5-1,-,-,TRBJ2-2,CASSGGTANFGELFF,TGCGCCAGCAGTGGCGGGACAGCCAATTTTGGGGAGCTGTTTTTT
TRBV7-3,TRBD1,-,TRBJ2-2,CASSLNDRANTGELFF,TGTGCCAGCAGCTTAAATGACAGGGCGAACACCGGGGAGCTGTTTTTT
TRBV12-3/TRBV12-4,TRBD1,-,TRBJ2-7,CASSRTGTYEQYF,TGTGCCAGCAGCCGGACAGGAACCTACGAGCAGTACTTC
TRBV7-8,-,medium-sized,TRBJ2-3,CASSQVGELRDTQYF,TGTGCCAGCAGCCAAGTCGGGGAATTAAGAGATACGCAGTATTTT
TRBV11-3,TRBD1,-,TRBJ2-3,CASSNRGSGGTDTQYF,TGTGCCAGCAGCAACAGGGGATCAGGCGGCACAGATACGCAGTATTTT
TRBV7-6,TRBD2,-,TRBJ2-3,CASSSEAGTSGTFTDTQYF,TGTGCCAGCAGCTCCGAGGCTGGGACTAGCGGGACTTTCACAGATACGCAGTATTTT
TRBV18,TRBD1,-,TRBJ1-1,CASSRQGAGTEAFF,TGTGCCAGCTCACGACAGGGGGCTGGCACTGAAGCTTTCTTT
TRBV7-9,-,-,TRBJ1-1,CASSLHSLNTEAFF,TGTGCCAGCAGCTTACACTCCCTGAACACTGAAGCTTTCTTT
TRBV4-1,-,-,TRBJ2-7,CASSQDPTTYEQYF,TGCGCCAGCAGCCAAGACCCTACCACCTACGAGCAGTACTTC
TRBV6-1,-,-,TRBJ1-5,CASSETGSFSNQPQHF,TGTGCCAGCAGTGAAACCGGGTCATTTAGCAATCAGCCCCAGCATTTT
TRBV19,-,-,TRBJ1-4,CASSISRGWTNEKLFF,TGTGCCAGTAGTATCTCCAGGGGTTGGACTAATGAAAAACTGTTTTTT
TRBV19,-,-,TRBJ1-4,CASSESTGLSNEKLFF,TGTGCCAGTAGTGAAAGCACAGGCCTAAGTAATGAAAAACTGTTTTTT